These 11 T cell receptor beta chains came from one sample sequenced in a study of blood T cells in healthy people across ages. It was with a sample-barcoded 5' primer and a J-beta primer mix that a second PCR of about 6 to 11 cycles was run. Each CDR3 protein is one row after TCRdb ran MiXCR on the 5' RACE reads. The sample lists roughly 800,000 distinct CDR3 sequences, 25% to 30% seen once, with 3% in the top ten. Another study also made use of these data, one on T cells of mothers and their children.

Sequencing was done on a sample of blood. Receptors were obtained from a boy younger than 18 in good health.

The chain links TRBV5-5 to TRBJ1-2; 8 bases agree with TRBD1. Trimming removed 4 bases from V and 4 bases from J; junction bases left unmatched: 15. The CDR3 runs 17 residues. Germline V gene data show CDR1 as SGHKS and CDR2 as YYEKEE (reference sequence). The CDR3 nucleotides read TGTGCCAGCAGCATTGCGGGGACAGGAATAGAGATCTATGGCTACACCTTC. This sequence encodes CASSIAGTGIEIYGYTF.

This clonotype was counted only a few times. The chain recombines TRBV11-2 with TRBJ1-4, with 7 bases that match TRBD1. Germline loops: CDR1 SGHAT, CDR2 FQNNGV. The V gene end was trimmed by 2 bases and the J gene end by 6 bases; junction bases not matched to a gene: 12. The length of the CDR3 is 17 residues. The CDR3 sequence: CASSLIRGTAVDEKLFF. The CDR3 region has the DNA TGTGCCAGCAGCTTAATCCGCGGGACAGCTGTCGATGAAAAACTGTTTTTT.

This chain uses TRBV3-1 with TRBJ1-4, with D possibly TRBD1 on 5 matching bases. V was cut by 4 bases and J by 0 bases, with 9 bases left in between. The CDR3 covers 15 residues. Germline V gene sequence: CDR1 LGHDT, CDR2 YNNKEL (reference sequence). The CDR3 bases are TGTGCCAGCAGCCTTGGGACCTCAACTAATGAAAAACTGTTTTTT. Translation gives CASSLGTSTNEKLFF.

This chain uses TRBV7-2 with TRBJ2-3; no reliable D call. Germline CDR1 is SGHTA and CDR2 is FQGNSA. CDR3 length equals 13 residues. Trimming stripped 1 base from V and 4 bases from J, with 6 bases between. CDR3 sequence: CASSLDTPDTQYF. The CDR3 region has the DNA TGTGCCAGCAGCTTAGACACCCCAGATACGCAGTATTTT.

The chain's CDR3 is CASSDSTVAKNIQYF. In DNA form, the CDR3 reads TGTGCCAGCAGTGACAGTACCGTAGCCAAAAACATTCAGTACTTC. V and J are TRBV6-1 and TRBJ2-4, with D unresolved. CDR1 is MNHNS, CDR2 SASEGT, per germline. This CDR3 has 15 amino acids. V was trimmed by 3 bases and J by 0 bases, leaving 9 bases between them.

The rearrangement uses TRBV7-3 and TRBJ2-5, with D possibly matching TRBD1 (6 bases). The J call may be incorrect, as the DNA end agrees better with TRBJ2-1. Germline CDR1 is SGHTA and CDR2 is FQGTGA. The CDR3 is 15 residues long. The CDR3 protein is CASSSQPQGYNEQFF. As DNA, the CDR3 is TGTGCCAGCAGCTCTCAACCACAGGGCTACAATGAGCAGTTCTTC.

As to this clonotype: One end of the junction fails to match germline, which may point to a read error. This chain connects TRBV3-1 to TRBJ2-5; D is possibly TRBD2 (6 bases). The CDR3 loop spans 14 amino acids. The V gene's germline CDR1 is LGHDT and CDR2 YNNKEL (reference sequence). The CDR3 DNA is TGTGCCAGCACCTTTCGGGCCCTTCGGGAGACCCGGTACTTC. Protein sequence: CASTFRALRETRYF.

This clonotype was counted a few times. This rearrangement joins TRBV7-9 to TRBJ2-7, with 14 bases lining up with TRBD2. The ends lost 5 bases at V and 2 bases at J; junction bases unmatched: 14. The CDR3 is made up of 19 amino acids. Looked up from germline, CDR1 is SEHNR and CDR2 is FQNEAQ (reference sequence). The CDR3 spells CASSPPSGTSGRDPYEQYF. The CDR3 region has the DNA TGTGCCAGCAGCCCTCCCAGTGGGACTAGCGGGAGAGATCCCTACGAGCAGTACTTC.

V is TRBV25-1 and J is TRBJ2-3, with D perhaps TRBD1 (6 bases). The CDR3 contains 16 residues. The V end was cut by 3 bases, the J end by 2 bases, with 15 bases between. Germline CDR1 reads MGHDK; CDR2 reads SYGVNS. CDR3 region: CASSDRTDYSTDTQYF. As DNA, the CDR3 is TGTGCCAGCAGTGACCGGACAGATTACTCCACAGATACGCAGTATTTT.

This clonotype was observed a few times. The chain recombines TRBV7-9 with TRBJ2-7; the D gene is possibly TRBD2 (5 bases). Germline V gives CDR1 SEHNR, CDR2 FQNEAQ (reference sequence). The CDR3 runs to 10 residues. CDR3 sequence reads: CATGNREQYF. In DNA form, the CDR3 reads TGTGCGACCGGGAATCGGGAGCAGTACTTC.

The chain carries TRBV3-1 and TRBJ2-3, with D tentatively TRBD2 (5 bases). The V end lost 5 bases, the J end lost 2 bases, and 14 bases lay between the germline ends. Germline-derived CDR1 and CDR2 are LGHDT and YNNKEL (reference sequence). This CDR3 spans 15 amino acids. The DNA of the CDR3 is TGTGCCAGCAGCTCCGGGGAGACGGACACAGATACGCAGTATTTT. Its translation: CASSSGETDTDTQYF.